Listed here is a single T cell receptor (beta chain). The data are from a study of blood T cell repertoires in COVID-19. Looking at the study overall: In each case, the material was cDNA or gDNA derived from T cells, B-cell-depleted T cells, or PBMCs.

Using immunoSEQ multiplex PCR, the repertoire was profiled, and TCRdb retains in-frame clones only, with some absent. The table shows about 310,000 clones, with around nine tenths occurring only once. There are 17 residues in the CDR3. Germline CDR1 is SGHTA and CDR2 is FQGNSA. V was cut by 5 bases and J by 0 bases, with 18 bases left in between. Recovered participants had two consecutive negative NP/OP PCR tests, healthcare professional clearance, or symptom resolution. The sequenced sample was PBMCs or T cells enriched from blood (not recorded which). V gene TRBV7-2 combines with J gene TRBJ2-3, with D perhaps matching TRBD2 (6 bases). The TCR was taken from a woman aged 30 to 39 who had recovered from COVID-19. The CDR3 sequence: CASSPPGGPRSTDTQYF. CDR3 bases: TGTGCCAGCAGCCCCCCCGGGGGTCCGCGGAGCACAGATACGCAGTATTTT.